This T cell receptor (beta chain) came from a study of TIL therapy for anti-PD-1-resistant metastatic lung cancer. Study-wide background: Tumors were harvested before any PD-1/PD-L1 blockade. By whole-exome sequencing, median non-synonymous tumor mutation burden was roughly 1.6 mutations per megabase.

The immunoSEQ assay was v3. The repertoire was sequenced with immunoSEQ multiplex PCR; TCRdb's copy has only in-frame clones and lacks some. The table has 55,000 or so clones, 80% to 90% seen once. Specified time point: pre-treatment sample, taken before nivolumab and TIL therapy. Germline assignment: CDR1 SGDLS and CDR2 YYNGEE. V shed 3 bases and J shed 3 bases, with 12 bases lying between them. This CDR3 has 15 residues. The receptor was isolated from a person between 25 and 79 years old with non-small cell lung cancer. This chain uses TRBV9 with TRBJ2-2, with D perhaps TRBD1 (5 bases). The sequences come from blood, collected at baseline. The chain's CDR3 is CASSALDTYTGELFF. In nucleotides, the CDR3 is TGTGCCAGCAGCGCGTTGGACACATACACCGGGGAGCTGTTTTTT.